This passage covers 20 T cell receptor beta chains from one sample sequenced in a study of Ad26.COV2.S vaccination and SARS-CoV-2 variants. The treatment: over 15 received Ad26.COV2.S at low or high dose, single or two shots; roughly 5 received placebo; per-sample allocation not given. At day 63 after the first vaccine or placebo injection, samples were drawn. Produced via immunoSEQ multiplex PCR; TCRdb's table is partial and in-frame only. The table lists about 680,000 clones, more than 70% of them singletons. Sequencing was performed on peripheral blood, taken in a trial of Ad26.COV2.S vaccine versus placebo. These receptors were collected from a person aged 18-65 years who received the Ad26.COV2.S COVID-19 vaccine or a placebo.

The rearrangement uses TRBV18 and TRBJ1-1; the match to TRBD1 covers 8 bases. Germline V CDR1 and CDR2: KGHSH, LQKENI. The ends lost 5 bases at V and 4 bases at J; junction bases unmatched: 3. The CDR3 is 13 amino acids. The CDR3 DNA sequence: TGTGCCAGCTCAACAACAGGGGGCACTGAAGCTTTCTTT. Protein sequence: CASSTTGGTEAFF.

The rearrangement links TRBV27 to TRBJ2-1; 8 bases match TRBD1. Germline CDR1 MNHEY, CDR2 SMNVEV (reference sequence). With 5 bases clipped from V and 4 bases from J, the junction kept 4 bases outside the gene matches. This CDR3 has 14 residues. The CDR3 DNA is TGTGCCAGCAGTATGCGGGACAGGTACAATGAGCAGTTCTTC. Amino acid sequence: CASSMRDRYNEQFF.

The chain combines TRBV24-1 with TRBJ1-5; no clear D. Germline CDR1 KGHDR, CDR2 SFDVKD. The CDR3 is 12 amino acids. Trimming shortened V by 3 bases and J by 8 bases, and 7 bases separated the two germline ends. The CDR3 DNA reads TGTGCCACCAGTGATGGGATGGAGCCCCAGCATTTT. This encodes CATSDGMEPQHF.

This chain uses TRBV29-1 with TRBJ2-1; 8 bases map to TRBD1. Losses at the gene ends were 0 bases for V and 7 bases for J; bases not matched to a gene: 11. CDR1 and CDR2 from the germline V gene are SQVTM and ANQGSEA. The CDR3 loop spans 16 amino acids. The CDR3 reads CSVEDPVPGTGNEQFF. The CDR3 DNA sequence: TGCAGCGTTGAAGATCCTGTCCCAGGGACAGGTAATGAGCAGTTCTTC.

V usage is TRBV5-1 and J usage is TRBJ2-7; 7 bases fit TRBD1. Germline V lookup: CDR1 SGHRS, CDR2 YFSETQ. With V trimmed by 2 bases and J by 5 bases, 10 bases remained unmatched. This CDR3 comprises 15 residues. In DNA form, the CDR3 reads TGCGCCAGCAGCTTTACAGGGGTTAGCGTCGACGAGCAGTACTTC. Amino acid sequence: CASSFTGVSVDEQYF.

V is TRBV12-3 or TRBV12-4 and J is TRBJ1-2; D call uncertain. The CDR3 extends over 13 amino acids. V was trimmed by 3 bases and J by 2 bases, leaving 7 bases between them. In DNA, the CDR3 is TGTGCCAGCAGTTTTCTTCCCAACTATGGCTACACCTTC. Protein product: CASSFLPNYGYTF.

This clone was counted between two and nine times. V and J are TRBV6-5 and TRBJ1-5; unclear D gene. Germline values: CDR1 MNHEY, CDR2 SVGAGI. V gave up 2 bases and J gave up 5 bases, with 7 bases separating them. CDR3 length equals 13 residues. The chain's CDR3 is CASSYGSYQPQHF. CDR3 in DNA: TGTGCCAGCAGTTACGGCAGCTATCAGCCCCAGCATTTT.

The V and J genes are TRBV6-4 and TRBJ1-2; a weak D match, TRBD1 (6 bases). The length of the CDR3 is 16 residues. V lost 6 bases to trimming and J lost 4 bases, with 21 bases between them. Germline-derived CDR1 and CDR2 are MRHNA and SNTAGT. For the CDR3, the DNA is TGTGCCAGCAGGGCCCAGGTCGGGGGCGGAATCTATGGCTACACCTTC. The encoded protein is CASRAQVGGGIYGYTF.

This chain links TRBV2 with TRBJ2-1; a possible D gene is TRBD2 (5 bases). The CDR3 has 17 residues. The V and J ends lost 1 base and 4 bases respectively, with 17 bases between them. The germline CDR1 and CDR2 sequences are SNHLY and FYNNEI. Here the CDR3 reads CASSEVSSLRGYNEQFF. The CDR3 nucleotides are TGTGCCAGCAGTGAAGTATCCAGCCTTCGGGGTTACAATGAGCAGTTCTTC.

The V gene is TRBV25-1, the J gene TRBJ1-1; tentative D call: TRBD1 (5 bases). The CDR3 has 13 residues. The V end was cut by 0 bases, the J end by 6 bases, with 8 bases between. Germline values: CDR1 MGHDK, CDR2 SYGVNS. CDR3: CASSEYREAEAFF. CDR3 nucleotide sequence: TGTGCCAGCAGTGAATACAGGGAGGCTGAAGCTTTCTTT.

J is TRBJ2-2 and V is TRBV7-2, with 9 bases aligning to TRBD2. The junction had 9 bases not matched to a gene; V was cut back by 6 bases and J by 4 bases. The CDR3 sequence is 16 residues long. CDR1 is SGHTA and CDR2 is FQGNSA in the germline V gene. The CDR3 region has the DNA TGTGCCAGCAGACACCCCGGGACTAGCACCACCGGGGAGCTGTTTTTT. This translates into CASRHPGTSTTGELFF.

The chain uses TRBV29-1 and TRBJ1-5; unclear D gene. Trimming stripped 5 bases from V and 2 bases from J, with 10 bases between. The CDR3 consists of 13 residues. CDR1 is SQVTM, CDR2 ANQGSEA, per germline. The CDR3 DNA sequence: TGCAGCGTTTCGGGGAGTGGCAATCAGCCCCAGCATTTT. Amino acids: CSVSGSGNQPQHF.

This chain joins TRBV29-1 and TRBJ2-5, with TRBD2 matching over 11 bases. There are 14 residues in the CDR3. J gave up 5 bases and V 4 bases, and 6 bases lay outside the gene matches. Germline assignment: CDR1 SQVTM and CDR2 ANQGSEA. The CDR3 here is CSVATSGNSETQYF. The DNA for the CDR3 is TGCAGCGTTGCGACTAGCGGGAACTCGGAGACCCAGTACTTC.

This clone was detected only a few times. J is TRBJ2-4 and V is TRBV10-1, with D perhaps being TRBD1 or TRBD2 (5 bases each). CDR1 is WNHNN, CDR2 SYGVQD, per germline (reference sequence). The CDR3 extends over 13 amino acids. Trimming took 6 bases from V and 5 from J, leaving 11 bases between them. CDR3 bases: TGCGCCAGCAGCCGGGACGTAGAAAACATTCAGTACTTC. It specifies CASSRDVENIQYF.

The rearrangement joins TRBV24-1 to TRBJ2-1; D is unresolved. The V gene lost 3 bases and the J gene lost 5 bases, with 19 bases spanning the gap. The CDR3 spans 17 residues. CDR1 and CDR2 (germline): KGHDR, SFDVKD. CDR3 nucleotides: TGTGCCACCAGTGATCCCCGAGATAGAGCAGTTAACAATGAGCAGTTCTTC. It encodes CATSDPRDRAVNNEQFF.

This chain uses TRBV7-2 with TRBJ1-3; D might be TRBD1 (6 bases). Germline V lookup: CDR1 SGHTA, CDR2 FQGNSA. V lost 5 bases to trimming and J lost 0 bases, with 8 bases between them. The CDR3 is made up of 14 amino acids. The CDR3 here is CASSKDSSGNTIYF. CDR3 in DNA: TGTGCCAGCAGCAAGGACAGCTCTGGAAACACCATATATTTT. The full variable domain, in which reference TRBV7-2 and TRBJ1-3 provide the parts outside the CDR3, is GAGVSQSPSNKVTEKGKDVELRCDPISGHTALYWYRQSLGQGLEFLIYFQGNSAPDKSGLPSDRFSAERTGGSVSTLTIQRTQQEDSAVYLCASSKDSSGNTIYFGEGSWLTVV.

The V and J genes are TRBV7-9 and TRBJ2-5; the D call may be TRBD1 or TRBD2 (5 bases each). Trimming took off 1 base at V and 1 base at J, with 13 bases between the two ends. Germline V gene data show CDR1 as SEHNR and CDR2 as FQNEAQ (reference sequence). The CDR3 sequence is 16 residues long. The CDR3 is CASSLGGEGLQETQYF. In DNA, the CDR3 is TGTGCCAGCAGCTTAGGGGGCGAGGGCCTCCAAGAGACCCAGTACTTC.

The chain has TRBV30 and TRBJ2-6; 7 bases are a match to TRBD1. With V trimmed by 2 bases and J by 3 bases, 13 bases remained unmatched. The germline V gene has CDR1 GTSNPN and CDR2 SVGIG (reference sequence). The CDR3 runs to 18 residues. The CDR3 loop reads CAWSWDSGKLFGANVLTF. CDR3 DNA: TGTGCCTGGAGTTGGGACAGTGGGAAACTCTTTGGGGCCAACGTCCTGACTTTC.

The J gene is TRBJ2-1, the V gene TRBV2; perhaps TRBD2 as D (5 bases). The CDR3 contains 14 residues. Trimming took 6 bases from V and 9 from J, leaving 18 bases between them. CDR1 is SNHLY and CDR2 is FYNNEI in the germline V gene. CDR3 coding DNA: TGTGCCAGCAGCTTCGGTCGGCCGGGAAGTGAGCAGTTCTTC. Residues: CASSFGRPGSEQFF.

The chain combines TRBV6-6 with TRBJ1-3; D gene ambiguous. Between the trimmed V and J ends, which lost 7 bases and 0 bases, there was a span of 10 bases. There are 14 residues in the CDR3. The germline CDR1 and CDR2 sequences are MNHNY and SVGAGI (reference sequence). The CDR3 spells CASTPAASGNTIYF. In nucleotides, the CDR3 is TGTGCCAGCACCCCGGCGGCCTCTGGAAACACCATATATTTT.